This is a list of T cell receptor beta chains from one sample in a study of response to subunit inactivated influenza vaccine. TCRdb called the RT-PCR reads again in MiXCR, with one record for every CDR3 protein. Among around 710,000 distinct CDR3 sequences listed, more than 11% were seen once. The sample in question was PBMCs from blood, obtained 14 to 15 days before vaccination. These receptor sequences come from a man aged 50 to 60 who received an inactivated influenza vaccine. Both conserved end residues are part of each CDR3.

TRBV9	TRBJ1-5	CASSGDGGNQPQHF
TRBV2	TRBJ1-2	CASRGPGTAYGYTF
TRBV30	TRBJ2-1	CAWARTSHREQFF
TRBV29-1	TRBJ2-1	CSESGGSSSYNEQFF
TRBV5-1	TRBJ2-1	CASSFTNSGTLSYNEQFF
TRBV6-2/TRBV6-3	TRBJ2-1	CASSYAGTSGRYEQFF
TRBV6-1	TRBJ2-3	CASSERQGLTDTQYF
TRBV3-1	TRBJ2-5	CASRSRGGGQQETQYF
TRBV5-1	TRBJ2-5	CASSSGQQETQYF
TRBV7-2	TRBJ1-5	CASSLSYNQPQHF
TRBV13	TRBJ2-2	CASSPGPANTGELFF
TRBV12-3/TRBV12-4	TRBJ2-5	CASSDQMTEETQYF
TRBV28	TRBJ2-3	CASSFADTQYF
TRBV6-5	TRBJ2-1	CASSYPLAGVVSEQFF
TRBV4-3	TRBJ1-4	CASSQEFGAGGEKLFF
TRBV27	TRBJ2-3	CASRPEGRGPDTQYF
TRBV5-4	TRBJ2-5	CASSVTSAQETQYF
TRBV29-1	TRBJ1-4	CSVGGSPNEKLFF
TRBV10-3	TRBJ2-1	CAISENAGTYNEQFF
TRBV7-3	TRBJ2-1	CASSSETWGEQFF
TRBV5-1	TRBJ1-4	CASSSQGRTTNEKLFF
TRBV9	TRBJ2-2	CASSVRGGNTGELFF
TRBV7-2	TRBJ2-4	CASSTTSGGAKNIQYF
TRBV4-3	TRBJ1-5	CASSQAAWGGQPQHF
TRBV12-3/TRBV12-4	TRBJ1-2	CASSYQLGEGYTF
TRBV28	TRBJ2-5	CASSSGTRGLVWTQYF
TRBV12-3/TRBV12-4	TRBJ2-3	CASSIRADTQYF
TRBV20-1	TRBJ2-7	CSAESGRAVYEQYF
TRBV3-1	TRBJ1-3	CASSQGRTSGNTIYF
TRBV14	TRBJ2-3	CASSQKTGVRDTQYF
TRBV4-3	TRBJ2-1	CASSQDSGGDNEQFF
TRBV30	TRBJ2-7	CAWSSGSYEQYF
TRBV7-9	TRBJ2-3	CASSTNKGPLRADTQYF
TRBV20-1	TRBJ2-7	CSASEGAVYEQYF
TRBV6-2/TRBV6-3	TRBJ2-3	CASSYESRRPVFTDTQYF
TRBV2	TRBJ2-7	CASSERGSTGGYEQYF
TRBV20-1	TRBJ2-1	CSARGTSNEQFF
TRBV7-6	TRBJ2-1	CASSLPGHEQFF
TRBV12-3/TRBV12-4	TRBJ1-1	CASTGAQNTEAFF
TRBV6-5	TRBJ2-1	CASSHFNTAGGLEQFF
TRBV2	TRBJ2-1	CASRGLAGGVGPQFF
TRBV19	TRBJ2-2	CASTVTRGPSTGELFF
TRBV10-3	TRBJ1-5	CAARGPGRNQPQHF
TRBV6-2/TRBV6-3	TRBJ2-6	CASWGSGANVLTF
TRBV3-1	TRBJ2-4	CASSQEPGVAKNIQYF
TRBV7-2	TRBJ1-2	CASSYDRGYGYTF
TRBV3-1	TRBJ2-4	CASSQGSTGLAKNIQYF
TRBV15	TRBJ2-7	CATSSKTSGTYEQYF
TRBV5-1	TRBJ2-2	CASGPGQSNTGELFF
TRBV7-2	TRBJ2-5	CASSSGQGSRTQYF
TRBV7-2	TRBJ2-3	CASSPGLRGTQYF
TRBV28	TRBJ2-5	CASSLQAGWKTQYF
TRBV4-3	TRBJ2-7	CASSQSAGASGTSTYEQYF
TRBV11-2	TRBJ2-1	CASSLEILGSARFF
TRBV28	TRBJ2-2	CASSQPGGRGRTGELFF
TRBV25-1	TRBJ2-3	CASSDREKYSSQYF
TRBV7-3	TRBJ2-1	CASSSRGRIDDEQFF
TRBV19	TRBJ1-5	CASSWQGSGNQPQHF
TRBV4-2	TRBJ2-2	CASSRRDRGSTGELFF